The clone carrying this TCR beta chain was seen a few times. As yet, its antigen is unknown. PCR involved 60 Vbeta and 13 Jbeta primers. Clones were sequenced by immunoSEQ multiplex PCR, and TCRdb holds only the in-frame ones, with some missing. In the table there are about 90,000 clones, 62% of which are singletons. This sample is drawn from a study of cytomegalovirus exposure and HLA in healthy donors. Trimming shortened V by 4 bases and J by 5 bases, and 17 bases separated the two germline ends. CDR1 is MRHNA, CDR2 SNTAGT, per germline. The CDR3 totals 15 residues. Overall study results and limits: In an earlier analysis, about 87% or about 30%: the productive usage of most TCR beta V segments. There were some V segments, including TRBV6-2 and TRBV6-3, excluded as indistinguishable.

The receptor was derived from a young woman in good health and CMV-seropositive. Sequenced material: PBMCs. The chain links TRBV6-4 to TRBJ1-1; maybe TRBD1 (5 bases). The CDR3 loop reads CASSVSKTEGTEAFF. Here the CDR3 DNA reads TGTGCCAGCAGTGTTTCCAAGACAGAAGGGACTGAAGCTTTCTTT.